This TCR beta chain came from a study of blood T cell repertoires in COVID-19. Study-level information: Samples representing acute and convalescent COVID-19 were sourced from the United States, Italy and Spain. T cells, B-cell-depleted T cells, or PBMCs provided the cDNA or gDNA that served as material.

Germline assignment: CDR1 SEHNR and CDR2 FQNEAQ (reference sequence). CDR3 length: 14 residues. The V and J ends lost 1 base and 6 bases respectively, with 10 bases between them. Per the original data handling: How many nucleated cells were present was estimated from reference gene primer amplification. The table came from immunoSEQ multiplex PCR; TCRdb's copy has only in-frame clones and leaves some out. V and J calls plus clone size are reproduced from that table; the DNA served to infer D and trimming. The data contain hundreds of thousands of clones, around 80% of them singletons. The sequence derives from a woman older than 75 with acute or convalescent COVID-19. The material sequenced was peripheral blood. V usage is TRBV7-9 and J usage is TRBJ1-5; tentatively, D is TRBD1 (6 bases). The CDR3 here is CASSLDGGAQPQHF. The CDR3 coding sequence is TGTGCCAGCAGCTTAGATGGGGGGGCTCAGCCCCAGCATTTT.